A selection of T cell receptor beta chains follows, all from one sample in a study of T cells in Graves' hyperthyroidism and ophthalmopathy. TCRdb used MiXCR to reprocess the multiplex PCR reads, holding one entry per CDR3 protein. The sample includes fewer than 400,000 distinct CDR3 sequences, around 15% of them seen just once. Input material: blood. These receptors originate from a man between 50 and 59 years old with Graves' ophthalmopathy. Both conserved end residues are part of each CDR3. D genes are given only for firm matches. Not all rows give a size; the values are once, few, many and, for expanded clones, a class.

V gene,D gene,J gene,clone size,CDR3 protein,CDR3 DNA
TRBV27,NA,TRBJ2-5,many,CASRETGKVKTQYF,TGTGCCAGCAGGGAAACGGGGAAGGTGAAGACCCAGTACTTC
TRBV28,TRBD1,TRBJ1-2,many,CASSLGGANYGYTF,TGTGCCAGCAGTCTAGGGGGCGCGAACTATGGCTACACCTTC
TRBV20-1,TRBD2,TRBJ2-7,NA,CSAYKGGSSYEQYF,TGCAGTGCTTACAAGGGCGGGAGCTCCTACGAGCAGTACTTC
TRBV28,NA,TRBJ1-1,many,CATILTSRDTEAFF,TGTGCCACCATACTAACTTCTAGGGACACTGAAGCTTTCTTT
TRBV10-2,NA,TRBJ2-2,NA,CASSGGWGQNTGELFF,TGCGCCAGCAGTGGGGGTTGGGGGCAGAACACCGGGGAGCTGTTTTTT
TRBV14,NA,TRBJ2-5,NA,CASSQVRGETQYF,TGTGCCAGCAGCCAAGTACGAGGGGAGACCCAGTACTTC
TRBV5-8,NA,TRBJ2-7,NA,CASSLFLGLAYEQYF,TGTGCCAGCAGCTTATTCCTGGGTTTGGCCTACGAGCAGTACTTC
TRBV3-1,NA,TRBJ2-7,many,CASSQDRGSEQYF,TGTGCCAGCAGCCAAGACCGGGGGAGCGAGCAGTACTTC
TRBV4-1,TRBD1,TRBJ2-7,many,CASSLRTGTPYEQYF,TGCGCCAGCAGCTTACGGACAGGGACCCCCTACGAGCAGTACTTC
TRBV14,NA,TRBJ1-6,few,CASSQGWGYNSPLHF,TGTGCCAGCAGCCAAGGATGGGGTTACAATTCACCCCTCCACTTT
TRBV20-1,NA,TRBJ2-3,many,CSVKGLTGGTDTQYF,TGCAGTGTTAAGGGGCTTACCGGGGGCACAGATACGCAGTATTTT
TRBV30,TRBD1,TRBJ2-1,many,CAWSPRKKNDRAIHNEQFF,TGTGCCTGGAGTCCACGGAAAAAAAACGACAGGGCTATCCACAATGAGCAGTTCTTC
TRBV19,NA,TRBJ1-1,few,CASSGGPLGHTEAFF,TGTGCCAGTAGTGGCGGACCTCTCGGCCACACTGAAGCTTTCTTT
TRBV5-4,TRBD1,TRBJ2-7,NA,CASSKTVGQGAYEQYF,TGTGCCAGCAGCAAAACGGTGGGACAGGGGGCCTACGAGCAGTACTTC
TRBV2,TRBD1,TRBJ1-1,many,CASRDRGLWTEAFF,TGTGCCAGCAGGGACAGGGGACTGTGGACTGAAGCTTTCTTT